Following are 32 T cell receptor beta chains from one sample sequenced in a study of blood T cell repertoires in COVID-19. Here immunoSEQ multiplex PCR was the method, and the copy in TCRdb shows in-frame clones only, minus some. The sample has 140,000 to 150,000 clones; about 74% are singletons. The sample comprised peripheral blood. The origin of the receptors is a man between 45 and 60 years old with acute or convalescent COVID-19.

The genes are TRBV4-1 and TRBJ1-6, with a weak D call TRBD1 (5 bases). The CDR3 covers 18 residues. Trimming shortened V by 0 bases and J by 7 bases, and 19 bases separated the two germline ends. Germline lookup yields CDR1 MGHRA and CDR2 YSYEKL. CDR3 in DNA: TGCGCCAGCAGCCAAGAACCCGGGGGGACCGCTTTGAATTCACCCCTCCACTTT. Amino acid sequence: CASSQEPGGTALNSPLHF.

The chain employs TRBV5-8 and TRBJ1-1; 9 positions match TRBD1. Germline values: CDR1 SGHTS, CDR2 YDEGEE. V shed 5 bases and J 6 bases; nucleotides not matched to a gene: 11. The CDR3 spans 15 residues. This CDR3 is CASSPDRGRGAEAFF. Written as DNA, the CDR3 is TGTGCCAGCAGTCCGGACAGGGGACGTGGCGCTGAAGCTTTCTTT.

The rearrangement joins TRBV4-2 to TRBJ2-1; the match to TRBD1 covers 7 bases. V was pared by 0 bases and J by 10 bases, with 3 bases of the junction left unmatched. This CDR3 is built from 13 residues. The germline V gene has CDR1 LGHNA and CDR2 YNFKEQ. The CDR3: CASSQDRGQEQFF. The DNA of the CDR3 is TGTGCCAGCAGCCAAGATAGGGGACAGGAGCAGTTCTTC.

This clone was detected only once. The chain carries TRBV5-5 and TRBJ2-7; a weak D match, TRBD1 (6 bases). Germline lookup yields CDR1 SGHKS and CDR2 YYEKEE (reference sequence). The germline V and J ends were trimmed by 4 bases and 7 bases, with 21 bases remaining between them. There are 15 residues in the CDR3. The CDR3 loop is CASSQNRDLSKEQYV. The CDR3 DNA follows: TGTGCCAGCAGCCAAAACAGGGATCTATCGAAAGAGCAGTACGTC.

The J gene is TRBJ1-2, the V gene TRBV7-8, with 9 bases matching TRBD1. The CDR3 sequence is 13 residues long. J lost 6 bases, V lost 3 bases, and 2 bases had no gene match. Germline CDR1 is SGHVS and CDR2 is FQNEAQ. The CDR3 bases are TGTGCCAGCAGCTTTACAGGGGGCAATGGCTACACCTTC. It encodes CASSFTGGNGYTF.

The genes are TRBV24-1 and TRBJ2-2, with 7 bases lining up with TRBD2. CDR3 length: 18 residues. J was trimmed by 6 bases and V by 5 bases; bases with no gene match: 17. Germline assignment: CDR1 KGHDR and CDR2 SFDVKD. The CDR3 coding sequence is TGTGCCACCAGTGCCCCCGGGGGAGGGCCATTGGGGTCCGGGGAGCTGTTTTTT. This sequence encodes CATSAPGGGPLGSGELFF.

The chain employs TRBV10-3 and TRBJ2-2; possible D gene TRBD1, 6 bases. V dropped 4 bases and J dropped 7 bases, with 10 bases sitting between them. Looked up from germline, CDR1 is ENHRY and CDR2 is SYGVKD. The CDR3 length is 13 residues. CDR3 sequence (DNA): TGTGCCATCAGTGGGGACATCAGCGGGGAGCTGTTTTTT. Its protein is CAISGDISGELFF.

The CDR3 DNA is TGTGCCAGCAGTTTATCGTTTCAGGGAAGGTCCTACGAGCAGTACTTC. Protein product: CASSLSFQGRSYEQYF. The chain has TRBV27 and TRBJ2-7, with a possible D match to TRBD1 (5 bases). The CDR3 is 16 residues long. The ends were cut back, 0 bases at V and 1 base at J, with 13 bases in the middle. Germline V CDR1 and CDR2: MNHEY, SMNVEV (reference sequence).

The chain has TRBV5-1 and TRBJ2-1; 11 nucleotides agree with TRBD2. The CDR3 loop spans 15 amino acids. V gave up 3 bases and J gave up 7 bases; unmatched junction bases: 6. Germline V lookup: CDR1 SGHRS, CDR2 YFSETQ. CDR3 nucleotide sequence: TGCGCCAGCAGCTCCGGGACTAGCGGAAGTAATGAGCAGTTCTTC. Its translation is CASSSGTSGSNEQFF.

The rearrangement links TRBV7-2 to TRBJ2-3, with 8 nucleotides matching TRBD1. The CDR3 is 15 amino acids. Per germline, CDR1 SGHTA and CDR2 FQGNSA. After removal of 5 bases from V and 0 bases from J, the junction contained 4 bases not matched to a gene. This chain's CDR3 is CASSVTGASTDTQYF. The CDR3 DNA follows: TGTGCCAGCAGCGTGACAGGGGCTAGCACAGATACGCAGTATTTT.

The chain links TRBV30 to TRBJ1-1; TRBD1 is a possible D gene (5 bases). CDR3 length: 14 residues. The V gene lost 3 bases and the J gene lost 0 bases, with 11 bases spanning the gap. CDR1 is GTSNPN and CDR2 is SVGIG in the germline V gene (reference sequence). The DNA of the CDR3 is TGTGCCTGGAGAGCGGGACTGTTGAACACTGAAGCTTTCTTT. Its protein is CAWRAGLLNTEAFF.

The chain joins TRBV2 to TRBJ1-2; 7 nucleotides agree with TRBD1. Trimming took 3 bases from V and 6 from J; bases not matched to a gene: 1. This CDR3 spans 12 amino acids. Germline lookup yields CDR1 SNHLY and CDR2 FYNNEI. The CDR3 loop is CASSETGNGYTF. CDR3 nucleotides: TGTGCCAGCAGTGAGACAGGGAATGGCTACACCTTC.

The rearrangement links TRBV18 to TRBJ1-6; no definite D call. Deletions cut 5 bases from V and 9 bases from J, with 17 bases between. Germline CDR1 is KGHSH and CDR2 is LQKENI. The CDR3 has 15 amino acids. CDR3 coding DNA: TGTGCCAGCTCATCCGTTGGGGAAGCGGGTTCACCCCTCCACTTT. Translating gives CASSSVGEAGSPLHF.

This clone was counted a single time. The CDR3 sequence: CASSFNPATSGANTEAFF. The DNA of the CDR3 is TGCGCCAGCAGCTTTAACCCTGCCACTTCTGGGGCGAACACTGAAGCTTTCTTT. The genes are TRBV5-1 and TRBJ1-1; the D gene is possibly TRBD1 (5 bases). The CDR3 sequence is 18 residues long. The germline gives CDR1 SGHRS, CDR2 YFSETQ. V was pared by 2 bases and J by 1 base, with 21 bases between.

The J gene is TRBJ2-5, the V gene TRBV30; 7 bases line up with TRBD1. This CDR3 comprises 13 residues. Trimming removed 7 bases from V and 2 bases from J; junction bases left unmatched: 7. CDR1 is GTSNPN and CDR2 is SVGIG in the germline V gene (reference sequence). In nucleotides, the CDR3 is TGTGCCTCGTCCCGGGACAGACAAGAGACCCAGTACTTC. Protein sequence: CASSRDRQETQYF.

The table lists this clone with a count of one. This chain joins TRBV29-1 and TRBJ2-2; 8 bases agree with TRBD1. J gave up 0 bases and V 7 bases, and 7 bases lay outside the gene matches. The germline gives CDR1 SQVTM, CDR2 ANQGSEA. This CDR3 is built from 15 residues. This chain's CDR3 is CSAGQGFSNTGELFF. CDR3 nucleotides: TGCAGCGCTGGACAGGGATTCTCGAACACCGGGGAGCTGTTTTTT.

V is TRBV5-1 and J is TRBJ2-2; 7 bases are shared with TRBD2. The CDR3 totals 14 residues. The germline gives CDR1 SGHRS, CDR2 YFSETQ. V was pared by 4 bases and J by 4 bases, with 4 bases of the junction left unmatched. The CDR3 reads CASSPGGSTGELFF. CDR3 in DNA: TGCGCCAGCAGCCCCGGGGGGTCCACCGGGGAGCTGTTTTTT.

The rearrangement links TRBV13 to TRBJ2-2; weak D call: TRBD1 (6 bases). CDR3 length: 15 amino acids. Germline lookup yields CDR1 PRHDT and CDR2 FYEKMQ (reference sequence). V shed 0 bases and J shed 4 bases, with 9 bases lying between them. The CDR3 region is CASSLGGRGTGELFF. Written as DNA, the CDR3 is TGTGCCAGCAGCTTAGGGGGCAGGGGCACCGGGGAGCTGTTTTTT.

J is TRBJ1-2 and V is TRBV27; possibly TRBD1 for D (5 bases). CDR1 is MNHEY and CDR2 is SMNVEV in the germline V gene (reference sequence). V was trimmed by 5 bases and J by 4 bases, leaving 14 bases between them. The CDR3 is 14 residues long. CDR3 DNA: TGTGCCAGCAGTGACCGGGACGGGAGCTATGGCTACACCTTC. This sequence encodes CASSDRDGSYGYTF.

V and J are TRBV4-2 and TRBJ2-5; D perhaps matches TRBD1 (5 bases). The CDR3 is made up of 14 amino acids. V lost 1 base, J lost 5 bases, and 11 bases lay in between. Germline V gene sequence: CDR1 LGHNA, CDR2 YNFKEQ. CDR3 nucleotide sequence: TGTGCCAGCAGCCAAGCGGGTCAGGGTGAGACCCAGTACTTC. Translating it yields CASSQAGQGETQYF.

The gene calls are TRBV15 and TRBJ2-2; no clear D. From germline, CDR1 is LNHNV and CDR2 YYDKDF (reference sequence). V shed 0 bases and J shed 5 bases, with 4 bases lying between them. There are 13 residues in the CDR3. The CDR3 bases are TGTGCCACCAGCAGAGATAAAACCGGGGAGCTGTTTTTT. Translation: CATSRDKTGELFF. The whole variable domain, remainder taken from reference TRBV15 and TRBJ2-2, is DAMVIQNPRYQVTQFGKPVTLSCSQTLNHNVMYWYQQKSSQAPKLLFHYYDKDFNNEADTPDNFQSRRPNTSFCFLDIRSPGLGDTAMYLCATSRDKTGELFFGEGSRLTVL.

The CDR3 nucleotides are TGTGCCAGCACCCCGGGACAGACCACAGATACGCAGTATTTT. It yields the protein CASTPGQTTDTQYF. The V and J genes are TRBV27 and TRBJ2-3, with 7 bases that match TRBD1. Germline assignment: CDR1 MNHEY and CDR2 SMNVEV (reference sequence). CDR3 length: 14 residues. V dropped 7 bases and J dropped 2; count of bases not matched to a gene: 6.

This clone showed up just a few times. The J gene is TRBJ2-5, the V gene TRBV20-1; 7 nucleotides match TRBD1. After removal of 3 bases from V and 2 bases from J, the junction contained 9 bases not matched to a gene. The germline V gene has CDR1 DFQATT and CDR2 SNEGSKA (reference sequence). The CDR3 has 15 residues. In DNA, the CDR3 is TGCAGTGCTAGTCGGATGACAGGGCGACAAGAGACCCAGTACTTC. Its protein product is CSASRMTGRQETQYF.

The chain carries TRBV5-5 and TRBJ2-7; D call uncertain. The CDR3 consists of 13 residues. Trimming removed 4 bases from V and 5 bases from J, with 13 bases in between. The V gene's germline CDR1 is SGHKS and CDR2 YYEKEE (reference sequence). CDR3 sequence (DNA): TGTGCCAGCAGCCCAACTCCAAACCACGAGCAGTACGTC. Translation gives CASSPTPNHEQYV.

The chain uses TRBV18 and TRBJ2-2; 9 bases map to TRBD1. Germline V gene data show CDR1 as KGHSH and CDR2 as LQKENI. The CDR3 loop spans 16 amino acids. Germline trimming cut 6 bases from V and 2 bases from J; bases unmatched to any gene: 7. The CDR3 region is CASSATGGSNTGELFF. As DNA, the CDR3 is TGTGCCAGCTCGGCGACAGGGGGAAGCAACACCGGGGAGCTGTTTTTT.

The chain links TRBV20-1 to TRBJ1-1, with D tentatively TRBD1 (5 bases). The CDR3 runs 10 residues. CDR1 is DFQATT, CDR2 SNEGSKA, per germline (reference sequence). V lost 3 bases and J 8 bases, leaving 7 bases between the germline ends. DNA for the CDR3: TGCAGTGCTAGCAGGGAAGAAGCTTTCTTT. It yields the protein CSASREEAFF.

The CDR3 here is CASSSTGIGELFF. For the CDR3, the DNA is TGCGCCAGCAGTTCTACAGGGATCGGGGAGCTGTTTTTT. The chain is built from TRBV4-1 and TRBJ2-2, with a tentative D call TRBD1 (6 bases). The CDR3 runs 13 residues. Trimming took 6 bases from V and 7 from J, leaving 12 bases between them. Germline CDR1 MGHRA, CDR2 YSYEKL.

The rearrangement uses TRBV5-1 and TRBJ1-6; D not certain. Trimming stripped 1 base from V and 7 bases from J, with 9 bases between. Germline V gene sequence: CDR1 SGHRS, CDR2 YFSETQ. CDR3 size: 14 residues. CDR3 sequence reads: CASSLSAGNSPLHF. CDR3 coding DNA: TGCGCCAGCAGCTTGTCCGCAGGAAATTCACCCCTCCACTTT.

The CDR3 spells CASSLEGTNSYNEQFF. Here the CDR3 DNA reads TGCGCCAGCAGCTTGGAAGGGACAAACAGCTACAATGAGCAGTTCTTC. The chain uses TRBV5-1 and TRBJ2-1; maybe TRBD1 (6 bases). Germline-derived CDR1 and CDR2 are SGHRS and YFSETQ. Trimming took 0 bases from V and 3 from J, leaving 13 bases between them. The CDR3 is 16 amino acids.

The sample holds a few counts of this clone. The sample contains more than one DNA sequence encoding this CDR3. As DNA, the CDR3 is TGTGCCAGCAGCGTGCGGGGGGAAGAGACCCAGTACTTC. Its protein product is CASSVRGEETQYF. The chain uses TRBV9 and TRBJ2-5; 8 bases agree with TRBD2. With 2 bases clipped from V and 3 bases from J, the junction kept 0 bases outside the gene matches. The CDR3 is made up of 13 amino acids. The germline V gene has CDR1 SGDLS and CDR2 YYNGEE.

The chain links TRBV3-1 (or the pseudogene TRBV3-2) to TRBJ2-3; no firm D call. V was pared by 1 base and J by 2 bases, with 4 bases between. CDR3 length equals 13 residues. Germline CDR1 and CDR2: LGHDT and YNNKEL (reference sequence). DNA of the CDR3: TGTGCCAGCAGCCAAGCCCTCACAGATACGCAGTATTTT. It specifies CASSQALTDTQYF.

This clone turned up a few times. V gene TRBV29-1 combines with J gene TRBJ1-2, with D possibly being TRBD1 (5 bases). This CDR3 spans 14 amino acids. V was shortened by 1 base and J by 4 bases, with 13 bases between the two germline ends. CDR1 is SQVTM and CDR2 is ANQGSEA in the germline V gene. CDR3 residues: CSVEVRQNPYGYTF. Here the CDR3 DNA reads TGCAGCGTTGAAGTCAGACAGAATCCCTATGGCTACACCTTC.